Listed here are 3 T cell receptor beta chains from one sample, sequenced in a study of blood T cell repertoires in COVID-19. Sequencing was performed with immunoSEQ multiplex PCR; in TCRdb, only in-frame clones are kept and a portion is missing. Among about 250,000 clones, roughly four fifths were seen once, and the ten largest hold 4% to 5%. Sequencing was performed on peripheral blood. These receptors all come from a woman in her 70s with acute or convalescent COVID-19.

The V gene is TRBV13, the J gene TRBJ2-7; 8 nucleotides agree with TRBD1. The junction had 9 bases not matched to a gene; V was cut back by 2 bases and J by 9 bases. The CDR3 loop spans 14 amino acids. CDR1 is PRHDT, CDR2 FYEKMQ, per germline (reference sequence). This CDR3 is CASSLTGTGFRQYF. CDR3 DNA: TGTGCCAGCAGCTTAACCGGGACAGGTTTTAGGCAGTACTTC.

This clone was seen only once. CDR3: CASCGTGGFGGYTF. The CDR3 DNA sequence: TGTGCCAGCTGCGGGACTGGGGGATTTGGGGGCTACACCTTC. J is TRBJ1-2 and V is TRBV6-4, with a tentative D call TRBD1 (5 bases). The CDR3 is made up of 14 amino acids. Per the germline V gene, CDR1 is MRHNA and CDR2 is SNTAGT. V shed 8 bases and J shed 8 bases, with 21 bases lying between them.

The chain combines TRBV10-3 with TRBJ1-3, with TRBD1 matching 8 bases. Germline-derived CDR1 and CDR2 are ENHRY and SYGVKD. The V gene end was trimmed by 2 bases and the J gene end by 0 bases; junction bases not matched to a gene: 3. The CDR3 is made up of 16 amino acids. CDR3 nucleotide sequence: TGTGCCATCAGTGAGCAGGGGGCTCTCTCTGGAAACACCATATATTTT. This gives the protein CAISEQGALSGNTIYF.